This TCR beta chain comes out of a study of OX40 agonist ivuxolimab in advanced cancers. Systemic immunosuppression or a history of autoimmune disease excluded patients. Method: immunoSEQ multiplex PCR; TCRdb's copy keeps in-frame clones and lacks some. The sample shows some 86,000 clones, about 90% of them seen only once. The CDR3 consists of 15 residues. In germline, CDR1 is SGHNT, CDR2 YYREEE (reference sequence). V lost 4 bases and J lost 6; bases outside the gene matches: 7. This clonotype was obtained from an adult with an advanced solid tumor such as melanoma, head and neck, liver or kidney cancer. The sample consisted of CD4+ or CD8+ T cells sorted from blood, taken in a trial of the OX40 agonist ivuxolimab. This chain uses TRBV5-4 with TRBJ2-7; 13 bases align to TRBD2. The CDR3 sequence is CASSQKTSGGFEQYF. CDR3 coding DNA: TGTGCCAGCAGCCAGAAGACTAGCGGGGGGTTCGAGCAGTACTTC.